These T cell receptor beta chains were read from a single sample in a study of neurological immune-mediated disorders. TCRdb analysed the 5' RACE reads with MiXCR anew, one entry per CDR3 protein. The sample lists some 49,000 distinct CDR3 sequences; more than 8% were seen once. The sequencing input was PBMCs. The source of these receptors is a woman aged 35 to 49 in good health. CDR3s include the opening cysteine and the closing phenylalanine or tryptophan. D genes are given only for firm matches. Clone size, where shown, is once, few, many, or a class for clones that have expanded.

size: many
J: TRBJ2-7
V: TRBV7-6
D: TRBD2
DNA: TGTGCCAGCAGCACTAGCGGAGAACTGTACGAGCAGTACTTC
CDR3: CASSTSGELYEQYF

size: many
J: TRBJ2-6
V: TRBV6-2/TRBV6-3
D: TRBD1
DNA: TGTGCCAGCAGTTTGATCGACAGGGCTGGGGCCAACGTCCTGACTTTC
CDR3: CASSLIDRAGANVLTF

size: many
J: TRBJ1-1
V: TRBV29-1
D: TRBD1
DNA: TGCAGCGTTACCGGGACAGGGGTTCCCCGCACTGAAGCTTTCTTT
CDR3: CSVTGTGVPRTEAFF

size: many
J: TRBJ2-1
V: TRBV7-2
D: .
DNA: TGTGCCAGCAGCTTCGAGGCGGGGGCCTTTAGGGAGCAGTTCTTC
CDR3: CASSFEAGAFREQFF

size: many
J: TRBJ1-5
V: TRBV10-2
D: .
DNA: TGCGCCAGCAGTGGGCCATCTAGCAATCAGCCCCAGCATTTT
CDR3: CASSGPSSNQPQHF

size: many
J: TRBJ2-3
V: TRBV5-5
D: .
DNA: TGTGCCAGCAGCTTGGGTGGGTTCGGTACAGATACGCAGTATTTT
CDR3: CASSLGGFGTDTQYF

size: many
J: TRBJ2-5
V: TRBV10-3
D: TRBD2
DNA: TGTGCCATCCGGCGGGGGGAGGCAGAGACCCAGTACTTC
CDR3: CAIRRGEAETQYF

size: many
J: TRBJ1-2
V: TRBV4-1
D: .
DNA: TGCGCCAGCAGCCCTTATAGGGTCGTCTATGGCTACACCTTC
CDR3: CASSPYRVVYGYTF

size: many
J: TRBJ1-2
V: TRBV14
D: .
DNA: TGTGCCAGCAGCGCCATACGAGTGAATGGCTACACCTTC
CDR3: CASSAIRVNGYTF

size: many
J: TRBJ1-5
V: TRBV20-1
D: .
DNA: TGCAGTGCTGGGGGTGGAATTGAGCCCCAGCATTTT
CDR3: CSAGGGIEPQHF

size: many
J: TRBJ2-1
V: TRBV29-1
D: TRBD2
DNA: TGCAGCGTTGATGGGCGGGAGGGACTAGATGAGCAGTTCTTC
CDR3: CSVDGREGLDEQFF

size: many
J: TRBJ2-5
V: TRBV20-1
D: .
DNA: TGCAGTGCTAGAGGGGGCGGCCAGAGAGAGACCCAGTACTTC
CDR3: CSARGGGQRETQYF

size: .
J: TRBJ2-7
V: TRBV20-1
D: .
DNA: TGCAGTGCTAGAGGGGCAGGCTTTTTCTACGAGCAGTACTTC
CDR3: CSARGAGFFYEQYF

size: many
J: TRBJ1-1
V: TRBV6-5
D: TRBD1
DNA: TGTGCCAGCAGCCGGACAGGCCTGAACACTGAAGCTTTCTTT
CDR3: CASSRTGLNTEAFF

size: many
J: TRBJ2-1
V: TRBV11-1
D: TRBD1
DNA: TGTGCCAGCAGCTTAGAGTTAGGGACAGGAAACAATGAGCAGTTCTTC
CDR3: CASSLELGTGNNEQFF

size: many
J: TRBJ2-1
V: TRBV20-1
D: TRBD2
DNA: TGCAGTGCCCCGGGCGCGGGAGGCGATGAGCAGTTCTTC
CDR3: CSAPGAGGDEQFF

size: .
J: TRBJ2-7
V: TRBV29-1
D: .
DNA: TGCAGCGCTATACCGGGCACAAGCTCCTACGAGCAGTACTTC
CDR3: CSAIPGTSSYEQYF

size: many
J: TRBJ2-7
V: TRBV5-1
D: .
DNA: TGCGCCAGCAGCTTGGCCGGGACCCCGGCGGAGCACGAGCAGTACTTC
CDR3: CASSLAGTPAEHEQYF

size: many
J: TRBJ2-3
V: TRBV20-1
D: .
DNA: TGCAGTGCTAGCCGGACTAGCACAGATACGCAGTATTTT
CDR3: CSASRTSTDTQYF

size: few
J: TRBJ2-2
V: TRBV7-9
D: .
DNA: TGTGCCAGCAGACGGCTGGGTGGTGTCGGCACCGGGGAGCTGTTTTTT
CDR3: CASRRLGGVGTGELFF

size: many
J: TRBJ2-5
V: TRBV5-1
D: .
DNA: TGCGCCAGCAGCGGCACAGGTCAAACATTCGAAGAGACCCAGTACTTC
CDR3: CASSGTGQTFEETQYF

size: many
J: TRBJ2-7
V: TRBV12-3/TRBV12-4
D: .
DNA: TGTGCCAGCAGTTTGATGGTGGACTACGAGCAGTACTTC
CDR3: CASSLMVDYEQYF

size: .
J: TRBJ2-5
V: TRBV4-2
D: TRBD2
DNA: TGTGCCAGCAGCGGGGCGCAGGGAGGGGAGACCCGGTACTTC
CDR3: CASSGAQGGETRYF

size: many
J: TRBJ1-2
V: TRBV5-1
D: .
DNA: TGCGCCAGCAGCTTGGCCCCGGCAGCTAACTATGGCTACACCTTC
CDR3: CASSLAPAANYGYTF

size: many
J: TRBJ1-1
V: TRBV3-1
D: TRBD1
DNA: TGTGCCAGCAGCCAAACAGGGGACACTGAAGCTTTCTTT
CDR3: CASSQTGDTEAFF

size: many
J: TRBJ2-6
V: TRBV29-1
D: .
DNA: TGCAGCGTTGAAACGGGTGGGTCTGGGGCCAACGTCCTGACTTTC
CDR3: CSVETGGSGANVLTF

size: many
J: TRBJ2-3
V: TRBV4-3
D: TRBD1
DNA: TGCGCCAGCAGCCAAGAAACTAACAGGGGAACCACAGATACGCAGTATTTT
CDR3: CASSQETNRGTTDTQYF

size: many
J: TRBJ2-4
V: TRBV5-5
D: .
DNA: TGTGCCAGCAGCTTGGATTTCTTGGACATTCAGTACTTC
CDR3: CASSLDFLDIQYF

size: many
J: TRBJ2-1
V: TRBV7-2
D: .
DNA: TGTGCCAGCAGCTTATTCGTCGGCAGTTCGTTCTTC
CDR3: CASSLFVGSSFF

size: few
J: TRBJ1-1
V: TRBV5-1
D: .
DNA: TGCGCCAGCAGTAAAAAACCCCCAGGGCGGGAGACTGAAGCTTTCTTT
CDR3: CASSKKPPGRETEAFF

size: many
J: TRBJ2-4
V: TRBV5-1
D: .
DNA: TGCGCCAGCAGCTTGACCGCGACTACATGGGGAAACATTCAGTACTTC
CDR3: CASSLTATTWGNIQYF

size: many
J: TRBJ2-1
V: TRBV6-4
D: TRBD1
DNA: TGTGCCAGCAGCTGGGGACAGGGGGCGGTCAGTGAGCAGTTCTTC
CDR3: CASSWGQGAVSEQFF

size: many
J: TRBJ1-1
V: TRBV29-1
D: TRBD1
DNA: TGCAGCGGAGGGACAGGGAGACGCACTGAAGCTTTCTTT
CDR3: CSGGTGRRTEAFF

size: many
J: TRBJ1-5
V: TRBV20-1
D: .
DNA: TGCAGTGCTAGAAGGGATTTCGGTCAGCCCCAGCATTTT
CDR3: CSARRDFGQPQHF

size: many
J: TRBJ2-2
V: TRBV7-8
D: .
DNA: TGTGCCAGCAGCTTAGGCAGGGAAACCGGGGAGCTGTTTTTT
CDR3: CASSLGRETGELFF

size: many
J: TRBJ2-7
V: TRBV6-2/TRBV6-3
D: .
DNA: TGTGCCAGCGCTCAGGGGCCCTACGAGCAGTACTTC
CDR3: CASAQGPYEQYF

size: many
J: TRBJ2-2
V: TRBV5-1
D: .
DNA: TGCGCCAGCAGCACGGACGTTAACACCGGGGAGCTGTTTTTT
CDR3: CASSTDVNTGELFF

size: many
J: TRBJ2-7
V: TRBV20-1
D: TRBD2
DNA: TGCAGTGCTAGAGGGACTAGCGGGAGGGCCACCAGATACGAGCAGTACTTC
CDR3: CSARGTSGRATRYEQYF

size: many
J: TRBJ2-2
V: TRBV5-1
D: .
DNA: TGCGCCAGCAGGAGGTACGACACCGGGGAGCTGTTTTTT
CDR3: CASRRYDTGELFF

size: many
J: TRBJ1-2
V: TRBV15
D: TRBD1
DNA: TGTGCCACCAGCAGTGCACCCGGGACAGGAGGCTACACCTTC
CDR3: CATSSAPGTGGYTF

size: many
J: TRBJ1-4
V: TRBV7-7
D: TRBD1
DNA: TGTGCCGTCGCGGAGGGGGCGGGGATGGCCGGGGGTGAAAAACTGTTTTTT
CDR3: CAVAEGAGMAGGEKLFF

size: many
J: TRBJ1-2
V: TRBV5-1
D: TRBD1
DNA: TGCGCCAGCAGCTTCTTTCCGACAGGGCACTACTATGGCTACACCTTC
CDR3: CASSFFPTGHYYGYTF

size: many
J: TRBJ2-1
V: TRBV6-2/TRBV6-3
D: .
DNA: TGTGCCAGCAGGGGTTATGGGGGGCCCTACAATGAGCAGTTCTTC
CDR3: CASRGYGGPYNEQFF

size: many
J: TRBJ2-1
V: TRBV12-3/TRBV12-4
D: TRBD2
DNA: TGTGCCAGCAGTCCTTCGGGCGGGGGGGAATACAATGAGCAGTTCTTC
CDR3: CASSPSGGGEYNEQFF

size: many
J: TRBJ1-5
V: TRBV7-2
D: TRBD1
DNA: TGTGCCAGCAGTCGGGACAGCTATCAGCCCCAGCATTTT
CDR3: CASSRDSYQPQHF

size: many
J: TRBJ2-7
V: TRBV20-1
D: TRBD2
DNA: TGCAGTGCTACCGCGTCCGGGACTAGCGGGAAGGCCCCCTACGAGCAGTACTTC
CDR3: CSATASGTSGKAPYEQYF

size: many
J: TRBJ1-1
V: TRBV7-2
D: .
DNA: TGTGCCAGCAGCTCAAGATCGCGTTCTGAAGCTTTCTTT
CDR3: CASSSRSRSEAFF

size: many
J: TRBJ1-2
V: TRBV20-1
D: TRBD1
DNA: TGCAGTGCAGACAGGGGGGCCTATGGCTACACCTTC
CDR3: CSADRGAYGYTF

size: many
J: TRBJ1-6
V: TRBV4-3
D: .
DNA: TGCGCCAGCAGCCAAGAACCCCAAGCTAATTCACCCCTCCACTTT
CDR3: CASSQEPQANSPLHF

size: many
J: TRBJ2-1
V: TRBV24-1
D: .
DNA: TGTGCCACCAGTGGGATCCAGGGACTTCAAGCCTACAATGAGCAGTTCTTC
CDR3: CATSGIQGLQAYNEQFF

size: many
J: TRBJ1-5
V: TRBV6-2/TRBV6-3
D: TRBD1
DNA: TGTGCCAGCAGTGACCGGGACAGGATCAATCAGCCCCAGCATTTT
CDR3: CASSDRDRINQPQHF

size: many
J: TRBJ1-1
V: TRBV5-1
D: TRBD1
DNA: TGCGCCAGCAGCGGGAGACAGGGGGGGGGCACTGAAGCTTTCTTT
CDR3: CASSGRQGGGTEAFF